The rows below give T cell receptor beta chains drawn from one sample of a study of vaccination and CD4 T cells after COVID-19. For these TCRs, the target antigens are not known. A single record per CDR3 protein comes from TCRdb applying MiXCR to the PCR reads. The table records over 9,000 distinct CDR3 sequences, 26% of them present only once. The sample was CD4+ T cells from blood, cultured in vitro, taken after SARS-CoV-2 vaccination. Receptors originate from a human donor who had recovered from COVID-19. Both conserved end residues are part of each CDR3. The D gene is left open where the match is weak. Expanded clones are given a class, and other clones once, few, many or no size at all.

abundance,d_gene,j_gene,v_gene,CDR3aa,CDR3nt
medium-sized,TRBD2,TRBJ2-3,TRBV7-9,CASSSGLAGSRTDTQYF,TGTGCCAGCAGCTCGGGACTAGCGGGGTCCCGCACAGATACGCAGTATTTT
few,NA,TRBJ1-1,TRBV6-5,CASSYARARTTFF,TGTGCCAGCAGTTACGCGAGGGCCCGTACTACTTTCTTT
few,NA,TRBJ2-2,TRBV10-1,CASSELSGSGELFF,TGCGCCAGCAGTGAGTTGTCAGGGTCCGGGGAGCTGTTTTTT
few,NA,TRBJ1-1,TRBV29-1,CSVAAQNTEAFF,TGCAGCGTTGCAGCCCAGAACACTGAAGCTTTCTTT
medium-sized,NA,TRBJ2-5,TRBV4-3,CASSQLSGQETQYF,TGCGCCAGCAGCCAATTAAGCGGCCAAGAGACCCAGTACTTC
NA,TRBD1,TRBJ2-7,TRBV29-1,CSVTDRQGWEQYF,TGCAGCGTTACTGATCGACAGGGTTGGGAGCAGTACTTC
medium-sized,NA,TRBJ1-5,TRBV27,CASSLLPPGGSNQPQHF,TGTGCCAGCAGTTTACTCCCGCCCGGGGGGAGCAATCAGCCCCAGCATTTT
few,TRBD1,TRBJ1-2,TRBV11-2,CASSITGVRGYTF,TGTGCCAGCAGCATAACAGGGGTTCGTGGCTACACCTTC
few,NA,TRBJ2-7,TRBV12-3/TRBV12-4,CASSLSGNSYEQYF,TGTGCCAGCAGTTTGTCCGGAAACTCCTACGAGCAGTACTTC
NA,NA,TRBJ2-6,TRBV9,CASSTGLLTGANVLTF,TGTGCCAGCAGCACGGGACTCCTGACTGGGGCCAACGTCCTGACTTTC
few,NA,TRBJ1-1,TRBV20-1,CSATPLGGLNTEAFF,TGCAGTGCAACTCCACTCGGGGGACTGAACACTGAAGCTTTCTTT
NA,TRBD1,TRBJ1-2,TRBV19,CASTSPGTGGHYGYTF,TGTGCCAGTACCTCCCCGGGGACAGGGGGTCACTATGGCTACACCTTC
few,NA,TRBJ2-1,TRBV11-3,CASSFFGGGNNEQFF,TGTGCCAGCAGCTTCTTCGGCGGGGGCAATAATGAGCAGTTCTTC
few,NA,TRBJ1-1,TRBV7-2,CASSLGLLVTEAFF,TGTGCCAGCAGCTTAGGCCTCCTAGTCACTGAAGCTTTCTTT
once,NA,TRBJ1-6,TRBV4-1,CASSQDWRPGTPLHF,TGCGCCAGCAGCCAAGATTGGAGACCGGGGACACCCCTCCACTTT
few,NA,TRBJ1-1,TRBV28,CASTPWKQEAFF,TGTGCCAGCACCCCCTGGAAACAGGAAGCTTTCTTT
NA,TRBD2,TRBJ2-3,TRBV20-1,CSARGLSGLAGTDTQYF,TGCAGTGCTAGAGGGTTGAGTGGGCTAGCGGGCACAGATACGCAGTATTTT
NA,TRBD1,TRBJ1-2,TRBV20-1,CSAREGEGAHGYTF,TGCAGTGCTAGAGAAGGGGAGGGGGCGCATGGCTACACCTTC
NA,NA,TRBJ1-5,TRBV2,CASSESARGQPQHF,TGTGCCAGCAGTGAATCCGCCCGGGGTCAGCCCCAGCATTTT
NA,NA,TRBJ1-1,TRBV27,CASSLLGARSEAFF,TGTGCCAGCAGTTTGTTGGGAGCTCGGTCTGAAGCTTTCTTT
NA,NA,TRBJ2-1,TRBV20-1,CSASQGLTALKNNEQFF,TGCAGTGCTAGTCAGGGCTTAACCGCCCTAAAGAACAATGAGCAGTTCTTC
NA,NA,TRBJ2-1,TRBV24-1,CATQGTRSYNEQFF,TGTGCGACCCAGGGGACACGCTCCTACAATGAGCAGTTCTTC
NA,NA,TRBJ1-5,TRBV6-5,CASSFRPNQPQHF,TGTGCCAGCAGTTTCAGGCCCAATCAGCCCCAGCATTTT
NA,TRBD1,TRBJ1-5,TRBV4-1,CASSQPMAETGFNQPQHF,TGCGCCAGCAGCCAACCAATGGCCGAGACAGGGTTTAATCAGCCCCAGCATTTT
large,NA,TRBJ2-7,TRBV20-1,CSARDLQGTTYEQYF,TGCAGTGCTAGAGATCTGCAGGGGACCACCTACGAGCAGTACTTC
few,NA,TRBJ2-2,TRBV19,CASSKSSANTGELFF,TGTGCCAGTAGTAAGTCTAGCGCGAACACCGGGGAGCTGTTTTTT